This T cell receptor beta chain was sequenced for a study of shared clonotypes between healthy human individuals (TCRdb year 2020). In the study overall: The cohort included three men and a couple of women between 18 and 49 years of age. To increase sequencing depth and limit assay-specific biases, TCR repertoire library preparation and sequencing were carried out by different laboratories using diverse techniques. Each donor's leukapheresis produced roughly between roughly 0.85 and 9 billion PBMCs. To estimate repertoire size and how much clonotype sharing occurs between individuals, the study deeply sequenced the blood TCR repertoires of 4 to 6 healthy adults. For each donor, CD4 naive and CD4 memory were each given three plates, CD8 naive was given two plates, and CD8 memory was given one plate. Study-level results and caveats: Based on pairwise subsampling, the degree of clonotype sharing among donors was expected to be affected by sequencing depth. Because the study included a small number of donors, the genetic and exposure-history diversity represented was limited. Sampling was limited to blood, and TCR repertoires in tissue likely differ from TCR repertoires in blood. About 5% of naive CD4, around 3.6% of naive CD8, 2% to 2.5% of memory CD4, and 0.35% to 0.4% of memory CD8 clonotypes were shared across several donors. Even with the large sequencing depth, rarefaction of the sorted-subset datasets indicated that sequencing was incomplete. Clonotypes shared by all four sorted-subset donors showed higher generation probabilities than non-shared clonotypes. Larger estimated clonotype richness was generally found for naive subsets than for memory subsets.

Using the deep immunoSEQ assay, TCR CDR3 regions were amplified from genomic DNA by multiplex PCR. Extracted genomic DNA from each cell subset was distributed evenly across all wells of several immunoSEQ 96-well plates, and each plate was treated as a replicate. For sorted subsets, 200 to 250 ng genomic DNA, equal to tens of thousands of T cell genomes, was loaded into each replicate PCR. Purified libraries were quantified with a Qubit 3.0 fluorometer, sized on a Bioanalyzer 2100, and re-quantified with the KAPA Library Quantification kit. Each immunoSEQ 96-well plate was sequenced on its own single-read 150-cycle Illumina NextSeq 550 flow cell. As for the original processing: Because the immunoSEQ output included only junctional sequences and no quality scores, the filtering could not be the same as the filtering used for full-length reads. Sequences were annotated with PyIR, a Python wrapper for IgBLAST v1.9, and V/J genes and CDR3 were assigned using IMGT germline references. Reads were filtered out if the reads had weak V/J assignments (E-value above 1e-6), no CDR3, stop codons, out-of-frame junctions, or ambiguous translated residues. V3J clonotypes were defined as sequences sharing an identical inferred V gene, J gene, and CDR3 amino acid sequence. Percentage overlap between repertoires was calculated by dividing the number of shared unique clonotypes by the size of the smaller repertoire. Repertoire richness was assessed with RTK rarefaction, the Chao1 estimator, and Recon v2.1 estimates of unobserved clonotypes. For all TCRbeta clonotypes obtained by the gDNA method from several donors, generation probabilities were computed with OLGA. Drawn from immuneACCESS, this table holds only the in-frame rearrangements with V and J called that TCRdb kept. Clones are partly lost; checked studies trace under half to an unresolved V gene and leave the rest unexplained. V, J and clone size are those of that table, while D and trimming were read from the DNA. The sample records more than 900,000 clones, around three quarters of which are singletons. The ten most abundant clones make up 0.5% to 0.65% of the sample.

Worth noting for this clone: Its cognate antigen has yet to be identified. The input lacks base qualities; no much larger clone sits a single base away.

The CDR3 runs 15 residues from the cysteine to the phenylalanine. The sequence is cut down to CDR3 DNA, 45 bases in frame from base 1. The junction shows trimming of 5 bases on V and 4 bases on J, and the gene matches do not reach 6 bases of it. CDR1 and CDR2, per the germline V gene, are KGHSH and LQKENI. The donors were healthy, HIV-negative adults with no recently reported acute infections or vaccinations. Every donor was a Caucasian adult living in Nashville, Tennessee, USA. CD4+ T cells were enriched by magnetic negative selection; naive cells were then positively selected on CD45RA, and the negative fraction formed the memory subset. Blood was obtained by leukapheresis, after which PBMCs were separated by Ficoll-Histopaque density gradient centrifugation and cryopreserved in liquid nitrogen vapor phase. Analytical flow cytometry was used to check the purity and quantity of every magnetically sorted T cell population. From each sorted fraction, genomic DNA was isolated and quantified by UV absorbance on a Nanodrop 2000c.

This receptor was taken from a man younger than 35 in good health. Some clones in this sample may be carry-over from other donors' samples. The receptor chain draws on TRBV18 and TRBJ1-5, with 9 bases in between that match TRBD1. The sequenced material came from memory CD4+ T cells from PBMCs. Sample cell subset or site, as interpreted from the label and publication: CD45RA-negative fraction. Here is the DNA: TGTGCCAGCTCAAAGGGACAGGGATTAAATCAGCCCCAGCATTTT. Its translation is CASSKGQGLNQPQHF.